Presented here are 26 T cell receptor beta chains from one specimen sequenced in a study of response to subunit inactivated influenza vaccine. TCRdb itself ran the RT-PCR reads through MiXCR, one entry per CDR3 protein. Altogether a few hundred thousand distinct CDR3 sequences are present, around 15% being singletons, with the ten largest covering 11%. The sequencing used PBMCs from blood, collected 11 to 12 days after vaccination. The receptors stem from a man aged 50-60 years who received an inactivated influenza vaccine.

This clonotype was observed a handful of times. The chain carries TRBV4-3 and TRBJ2-2; D not resolved. CDR3 length: 13 amino acids. Germline V gene lookup returns CDR1 LGHNA and CDR2 YSLEER. V was pared by 0 bases and J by 7 bases, with 6 bases between. In nucleotides, the CDR3 is TGCGCCAGCAGCCAAGACGGCCTCGGGGAGCTGTTTTTT. Amino acids: CASSQDGLGELFF.

The table lists this clonotype with a few counts. The chain is built from TRBV6-1 and TRBJ2-1; D is undetermined. Trimming cost V 6 bases and J 0 bases, with 6 bases left between them. This CDR3 is built from 13 residues. The germline CDR1 and CDR2 sequences are MNHNS and SASEGT. For the CDR3, the DNA is TGTGCCAGCAGGAAAAGCTCCTACAATGAGCAGTTCTTC. Amino acids: CASRKSSYNEQFF.

This clonotype occurred a few times. The chain employs TRBV7-2 and TRBJ1-2, with D tentatively TRBD1 (5 bases). The CDR3 runs 13 residues. The ends were cut back, 5 bases at V and 7 bases at J, with 14 bases in the middle. CDR1 and CDR2 from the germline V gene are SGHTA and FQGNSA. CDR3 DNA: TGTGCCAGCAGCCCCGGGACCGGCCGTGGCTACACCTTC. Amino acid sequence: CASSPGTGRGYTF.

In this sample, this clonotype turned up a few times. The chain has TRBV12-3 or TRBV12-4 and TRBJ2-7; D is tentatively TRBD1 or TRBD2 (5 bases each). The CDR3 loop spans 10 amino acids. V lost 9 bases and J lost 6, with 9 bases in between. CDR3 protein: CASGAGEQYF. In nucleotides, the CDR3 is TGTGCCAGTGGGGCGGGCGAGCAGTACTTC.

This clonotype was counted only a few times. V gene TRBV12-3 or TRBV12-4 combines with J gene TRBJ2-3; TRBD2 aligns across 10 bases. The junction had 13 bases not matched to a gene; V was cut back by 5 bases and J by 5 bases. The CDR3 is made up of 17 amino acids. CDR3 DNA: TGTGCCAGCAGTGGGATGTCTAGCGGGAGTAGAGGAGATACGCAGTATTTT. This gives the protein CASSGMSSGSRGDTQYF.

This clonotype was seen more than once but under ten times. The chain uses TRBV7-2 and TRBJ1-2, with D maybe TRBD1 (6 bases). V was cut by 4 bases and J by 7 bases, with 16 bases left in between. This CDR3 is built from 14 residues. Germline-derived CDR1 and CDR2 are SGHTA and FQGNSA. The CDR3 spells CASSSRGGEGGYTF. CDR3 DNA: TGTGCCAGCAGCTCCCGAGGGGGGGAGGGTGGCTACACCTTC. Full variable domain (rest looked up from reference TRBV7-2 and TRBJ1-2): GAGVSQSPSNKVTEKGKDVELRCDPISGHTALYWYRQSLGQGLEFLIYFQGNSAPDKSGLPSDRFSAERTGGSVSTLTIQRTQQEDSAVYLCASSSRGGEGGYTFGSGTRLTVV.

This clonotype was counted ten times or more. The chain has TRBV11-1 and TRBJ2-2, with D possibly matching TRBD2 (5 bases). The CDR3 runs 13 residues. Germline assignment: CDR1 SGHAT and CDR2 FQDESV (reference sequence). Trimming left V 3 bases short and J 5 bases short, with 7 bases between. CDR3 region: CASSFGETGELFF. CDR3 coding DNA: TGTGCCAGCAGCTTCGGGGAAACCGGGGAGCTGTTTTTT.

This clonotype was observed a few times. V gene TRBV5-1 combines with J gene TRBJ2-3, with 7 bases matching TRBD1. CDR1 is SGHRS, CDR2 YFSETQ, per germline. Trimming removed 4 bases from V and 0 bases from J; junction bases left unmatched: 11. This CDR3 has 17 residues. The CDR3 sequence is CASSPKTGPFSTDTQYF. Here the CDR3 DNA reads TGCGCCAGCAGCCCGAAGACAGGGCCCTTTAGCACAGATACGCAGTATTTT.

This clonotype has just a few counts. V is TRBV6-2 or TRBV6-3 and J is TRBJ2-1; D is perhaps TRBD2 (6 bases). V gave up 6 bases and J gave up 6 bases, with 9 bases separating them. The CDR3 runs to 12 residues. Looked up from germline, CDR1 is MNHEY and CDR2 is SVGEGT. The CDR3 protein is CASSRLGNEQFF. The CDR3 DNA reads as TGTGCCAGCAGCCGACTAGGCAATGAGCAGTTCTTC.

This clonotype was found many times. The chain joins TRBV5-1 to TRBJ2-2; TRBD2 might be the D (5 bases). The V end lost 5 bases, the J end lost 4 bases, and 15 bases lay between the germline ends. The CDR3 extends over 15 amino acids. Germline V gene lookup returns CDR1 SGHRS and CDR2 YFSETQ. The CDR3 region is CASRDGDVGTGELFF. The DNA of the CDR3 is TGCGCCAGCAGAGACGGGGATGTGGGCACCGGGGAGCTGTTTTTT.

The chain combines TRBV6-2 or TRBV6-3 with TRBJ1-1; no firm D call. This CDR3 has 15 amino acids. Germline V gene data show CDR1 as MNHEY and CDR2 as SVGEGT. Trimming stripped 2 bases from V and 1 base from J, with 11 bases between. The CDR3 nucleotides read TGTGCCAGCAGTTACGCTCGGACGAAGAACACTGAAGCTTTCTTT. Translated, it gives CASSYARTKNTEAFF.

This clonotype has more than one count but fewer than ten. This chain joins TRBV7-6 and TRBJ2-7; D tentatively fits TRBD1 or TRBD2 (5 bases each). Germline-derived CDR1 and CDR2 are SGHVS and FNYEAQ. The CDR3 is 14 amino acids. V was clipped by 5 bases and J by 9 bases, with 20 bases between them. CDR3 protein: CASSPAVGPSRQYF. In nucleotides, the CDR3 is TGTGCCAGCAGCCCTGCCGTGGGACCCTCCAGGCAGTACTTC.

The V call is TRBV2, the J call TRBJ2-2, with a tentative D call TRBD2 (6 bases). This CDR3 has 15 residues. V lost 1 base to trimming and J lost 1 base, with 7 bases between them. Germline CDR1 reads SNHLY; CDR2 reads FYNNEI. The CDR3 nucleotides are TGTGCCAGCAGTGAAGTGGGGGGGAACACCGGGGAGCTGTTTTTT. This sequence encodes CASSEVGGNTGELFF.

This clonotype was recorded a few times. The rearrangement links TRBV14 to TRBJ1-1; 8 nucleotides match TRBD1. V trimming: 1 base; J trimming: 2 bases; junction bases outside the gene matches: 3. Germline-derived CDR1 and CDR2 are SGHDN and FVKESK. The CDR3 has 15 amino acids. The CDR3 here is CASSQVTGGNTEAFF. The CDR3 bases are TGTGCCAGCAGCCAAGTAACAGGGGGTAACACTGAAGCTTTCTTT.

At least ten counts were recorded for this clonotype. The chain has TRBV5-1 and TRBJ2-5; D ambiguous. CDR1 and CDR2 from the germline V gene are SGHRS and YFSETQ. The V end lost 0 bases, the J end lost 1 base, and 4 bases lay between the germline ends. This CDR3 region has 13 residues. DNA for the CDR3: TGCGCCAGCAGCTTGGACACCCAAGAGACCCAGTACTTC. It encodes CASSLDTQETQYF.

This clonotype was picked up a small number of times. As DNA, the CDR3 is TGTGCCAGTGTCGGACCGGGACAGGGGGCGCTTGAGCAGTACTTC. It specifies CASVGPGQGALEQYF. The rearrangement uses TRBV6-2 or TRBV6-3 and TRBJ2-7, with 12 bases identical to TRBD1. CDR3 length: 15 amino acids. Germline CDR1 and CDR2: MNHEY and SVGEGT. V dropped 9 bases and J dropped 7; count of bases not matched to a gene: 13.

This clonotype turned up a few times. The rearrangement joins TRBV5-1 to TRBJ1-1; 12 bases map to TRBD1. CDR1 and CDR2 from the germline V gene are SGHRS and YFSETQ. J lost 10 bases, V lost 0 bases, and 7 bases had no gene match. The CDR3 sequence is 15 residues long. The CDR3: CASSLARDRGRGAFF. DNA of the CDR3: TGCGCCAGCAGCTTGGCCCGGGACAGGGGGCGCGGAGCTTTCTTT.

CDR3 in amino acids: CASRDRGAQYF. Written as DNA, the CDR3 is TGTGCCAGCAGGGATAGGGGGGCGCAGTATTTT. The chain recombines TRBV12-3 or TRBV12-4 with TRBJ2-3; tentatively, D is TRBD1 or TRBD2 (6 bases each). CDR3 length equals 11 residues. Trimming pared 6 bases from V and 10 bases from J, leaving 11 bases between.

This clonotype was seen many times. The chain carries TRBV15 and TRBJ2-2; D unclear. The V end was cut by 0 bases, the J end by 6 bases, with 5 bases between. The CDR3 runs to 13 residues. Germline assignment: CDR1 LNHNV and CDR2 YYDKDF (reference sequence). Here the CDR3 DNA reads TGTGCCACCAGCAGAGATAGGGCCGGGGAGCTGTTTTTT. Its protein product is CATSRDRAGELFF.

This chain's CDR3 is CASSLGLQGNEQYF. As DNA, the CDR3 is TGTGCCAGCAGCTTAGGTCTACAGGGAAACGAGCAGTACTTC. V and J are TRBV7-2 and TRBJ2-7; TRBD1 is a possible D gene (6 bases). V was clipped by 1 base and J by 5 bases, with 12 bases between them. CDR3 length equals 14 residues. Germline assignment: CDR1 SGHTA and CDR2 FQGNSA.

This clonotype was observed a few times. The genes are TRBV12-3 or TRBV12-4 and TRBJ2-3; 8 bases fit TRBD2. Trimming at V came to 6 bases and at J to 4 bases, leaving 3 bases not matched to a gene. The CDR3 runs to 13 residues. DNA for the CDR3: TGTGCCAGCAGAATTAGCGGGGCAGATACGCAGTATTTT. Protein product: CASRISGADTQYF.

The chain recombines TRBV12-3 or TRBV12-4 with TRBJ2-3; D is undetermined. The germline V and J ends were trimmed by 2 bases and 5 bases, with 8 bases remaining between them. The CDR3 extends over 13 amino acids. The CDR3 region has the DNA TGTGCCAGCAGTTTATCGACCGGAGATACGCAGTATTTT. Protein product: CASSLSTGDTQYF.

This clonotype was detected a few times. The chain couples TRBV6-2 or TRBV6-3 to TRBJ2-3; the D gene is possibly TRBD2 (6 bases). Germline loops: CDR1 MNHEY, CDR2 SVGEGT. The CDR3 spans 15 residues. The ends were cut back, 4 bases at V and 6 bases at J, with 17 bases in the middle. CDR3: CASSFGGKVLDTQYF. CDR3 DNA sequence: TGTGCCAGCAGTTTCGGCGGGAAAGTACTGGATACGCAGTATTTT.

The chain carries TRBV19 and TRBJ2-7; 7 bases are a match to TRBD2. This CDR3 has 15 residues. Germline-derived CDR1 and CDR2 are LNHDA and SQIVND (reference sequence). V lost 4 bases, J lost 5 bases, and 11 bases stayed unmatched. The CDR3 DNA sequence: TGTGCCAGTAGTAGCCCCTTGCGGGAGTTTCACGAGCAGTACTTC. Translating it yields CASSSPLREFHEQYF.

There are many counts of this clonotype. The DNA of the CDR3 is TGTGCCATCAGTGCAGGACAGGGGAGCCATTCACCCCTCCACTTT. This sequence encodes CAISAGQGSHSPLHF. The V call is TRBV10-3, the J call TRBJ1-6; 9 bases fit TRBD1. The CDR3 runs to 15 residues. V gave up 4 bases and J gave up 8 bases; unmatched junction bases: 6. Germline V gene sequence: CDR1 ENHRY, CDR2 SYGVKD.

This clonotype has a handful of counts. This sequence joins TRBV6-2 or TRBV6-3 and TRBJ2-1; TRBD2 aligns across 10 bases. V was clipped by 8 bases and J by 6 bases; unmatched bases: 7. The germline V gene encodes CDR1 MNHEY and CDR2 SVGEGT. This CDR3 is 14 amino acids long. The CDR3 DNA is TGTGCCAGCTATGCTAGCGGGAGTTTCAATGAGCAGTTCTTC. Its protein is CASYASGSFNEQFF.